The 13 T cell receptor beta chains listed next were all sequenced from one sample in a study of T cell responses to AZD1222 COVID-19 vaccine. TCRdb's copy holds only in-frame clones and misses some; the assay was immunoSEQ multiplex PCR. The sample lists about 100,000 clones, about 86% occurring once. Source: peripheral blood, taken on day 0 of AZD1222 vaccination. Every receptor here comes from an adult in good health.

J is TRBJ1-2 and V is TRBV9; D perhaps matches TRBD1 (6 bases). V was cut by 0 bases and J by 3 bases, with 12 bases left in between. Germline loops: CDR1 SGDLS, CDR2 YYNGEE. The CDR3 length is 15 residues. The CDR3 loop reads CASSVGGALDYGYTF. CDR3 nucleotide sequence: TGTGCCAGCAGCGTAGGGGGGGCGCTGGACTATGGCTACACCTTC.

The chain employs TRBV6-5 and TRBJ2-5; maybe TRBD2 (6 bases). Germline V lookup: CDR1 MNHEY, CDR2 SVGAGI. This CDR3 contains 14 residues. Trimming stripped 6 bases from V and 7 bases from J, with 18 bases between. This CDR3 reads CASRPGWGGVTQYF. In DNA, the CDR3 is TGTGCCAGCAGGCCCGGGTGGGGAGGAGTGACCCAGTACTTC.

The V gene is TRBV6-6, the J gene TRBJ1-5; D is uncertain. Looked up from germline, CDR1 is MNHNY and CDR2 is SVGAGI (reference sequence). The CDR3 contains 15 residues. V was trimmed by 5 bases and J by 2 bases, leaving 13 bases between them. The CDR3 DNA reads TGTGCCAGCAGTGGATGGAGCGGGGGCAATCAGCCCCAGCATTTT. Its protein product is CASSGWSGGNQPQHF.

The chain links TRBV6-5 to TRBJ1-3, with 10 bases aligning to TRBD1. CDR1 MNHEY and CDR2 SVGAGI come from the germline V gene. V lost 6 bases, J lost 6 bases, and 5 bases stayed unmatched. The CDR3 extends over 14 amino acids. The CDR3 coding sequence is TGTGCCAGCAGCCCAGGGACAGGGGTAAACACCATATATTTT. Translation: CASSPGTGVNTIYF.

This clone was recorded a few times. J is TRBJ1-4 and V is TRBV5-4, with TRBD1 identical over 8 bases. The CDR3 consists of 14 residues. V was clipped by 3 bases and J by 8 bases; unmatched bases: 6. Germline V gene data show CDR1 as SGHNT and CDR2 as YYREEE (reference sequence). The CDR3 region is CASSYGQGQEKLFF. CDR3 sequence (DNA): TGTGCCAGCAGCTACGGACAGGGCCAAGAAAAACTGTTTTTT.

A single count supports this clone. This chain links TRBV3-1 (or the pseudogene TRBV3-2) with TRBJ1-1, with TRBD1 as a possible D gene (6 bases). The CDR3 is 12 amino acids. V dropped 3 bases and J dropped 6 bases, with 8 bases sitting between them. Germline CDR1 and CDR2: LGHDT and YNNKEL (reference sequence). The CDR3 DNA sequence: TGTGCCAGCAGCCAGGGACACCCTGAAGCTTTCTTT. Protein sequence: CASSQGHPEAFF.

J is TRBJ2-7 and V is TRBV7-2; D ambiguous. CDR1 and CDR2 (germline): SGHTA, FQGNSA. The CDR3 runs 15 residues. Trimming removed 2 bases at V and 2 bases at J, with 13 bases between. CDR3 sequence reads: CASSLTSAYTYEQYF. As DNA, the CDR3 is TGTGCCAGCAGCTTAACAAGCGCGTACACCTACGAGCAGTACTTC.

This clone was found once. This chain connects TRBV13 to TRBJ1-5, with 7 bases matching TRBD1. The CDR3 spans 14 residues. Germline CDR1 and CDR2: PRHDT and FYEKMQ (reference sequence). Losses at the gene ends were 3 bases for V and 5 bases for J; bases not matched to a gene: 4. DNA of the CDR3: TGTGCCAGCAGCTTTAAGGGGGCCCATCAGCCCCAGCATTTT. Protein: CASSFKGAHQPQHF.

The rearrangement joins TRBV9 to TRBJ2-1; 8 bases match TRBD2. J was trimmed by 8 bases and V by 4 bases; bases with no gene match: 14. The CDR3 totals 16 residues. The germline V gene encodes CDR1 SGDLS and CDR2 YYNGEE. CDR3 sequence reads: CASSSTGTRGWDEQFF. In nucleotides, the CDR3 is TGTGCCAGCAGCTCCACCGGGACTAGGGGGTGGGATGAGCAGTTCTTC.

The chain combines TRBV10-3 with TRBJ1-1, with a weak D call TRBD1 (6 bases). Germline V gene lookup returns CDR1 ENHRY and CDR2 SYGVKD. V shed 6 bases and J shed 1 base, with 12 bases lying between them. The CDR3 has 14 residues. The CDR3 DNA sequence: TGTGCCATCAGCTTTGAGGGGGGGAACACTGAAGCTTTCTTT. Its translation is CAISFEGGNTEAFF.

The chain links TRBV28 to TRBJ1-5, with no clear D. Deletions cut 6 bases from V and 3 bases from J, with 12 bases between. Germline CDR1 reads MDHEN; CDR2 reads SYDVKM. The CDR3 spans 14 residues. The CDR3 loop reads CASRRPGNNQPQHF. The CDR3, as DNA: TGTGCCAGCAGACGTCCGGGGAACAATCAGCCCCAGCATTTT.

This clone has more than one count but fewer than ten. One end of the junction varies from germline; a read error may be responsible. The chain recombines TRBV5-4 with TRBJ1-2; D uncertain. The CDR3 runs 13 residues. Germline V gene sequence: CDR1 SGHNT, CDR2 YYREEE (reference sequence). The chain's CDR3 is CASSLEADYGYTF. Written as DNA, the CDR3 is TGTGCCAGCAGTTTGGAGGCGGACTATGGCTACACCTTC.

The V call is TRBV23-1, the J call TRBJ2-2; D unclear. TRBV23-1 is assigned to the ORF class and has an uncertain function. Trimming removed 8 bases from V and 6 bases from J, with 7 bases in between. The CDR3 runs to 11 residues. The CDR3: CASGVAGELFF. The CDR3 DNA reads as TGCGCCAGCGGGGTTGCCGGGGAGCTGTTTTTT.